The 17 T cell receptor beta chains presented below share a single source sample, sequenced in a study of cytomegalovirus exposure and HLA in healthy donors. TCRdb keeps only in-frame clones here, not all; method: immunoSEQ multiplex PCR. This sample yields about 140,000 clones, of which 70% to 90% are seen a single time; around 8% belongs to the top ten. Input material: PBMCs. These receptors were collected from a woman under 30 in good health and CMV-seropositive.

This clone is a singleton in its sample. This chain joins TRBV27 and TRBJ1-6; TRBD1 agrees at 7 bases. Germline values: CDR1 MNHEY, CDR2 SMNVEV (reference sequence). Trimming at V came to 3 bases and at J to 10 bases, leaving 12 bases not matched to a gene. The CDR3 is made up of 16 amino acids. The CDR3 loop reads CASSFWPRQGGSPLHF. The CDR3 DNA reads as TGTGCCAGCAGTTTCTGGCCAAGACAGGGCGGGTCACCCCTCCACTTT.

The CDR3: CASSLTQGVNTEAFF. CDR3 sequence (DNA): TGTGCCAGCAGTTTAACCCAGGGGGTAAACACTGAAGCTTTCTTT. V is TRBV28 and J is TRBJ1-1; the match to TRBD1 covers 7 bases. CDR1 and CDR2 from the germline V gene are MDHEN and SYDVKM. The CDR3 sequence is 15 residues long. Germline trimming cut 2 bases from V and 2 bases from J; bases unmatched to any gene: 5.

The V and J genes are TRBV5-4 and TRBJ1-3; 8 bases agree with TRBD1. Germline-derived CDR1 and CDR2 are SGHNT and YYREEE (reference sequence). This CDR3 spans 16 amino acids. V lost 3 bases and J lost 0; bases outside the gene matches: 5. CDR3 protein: CASSSITGGSGNTIYF. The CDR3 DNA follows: TGTGCCAGCAGCTCAATCACAGGGGGCTCTGGAAACACCATATATTTT. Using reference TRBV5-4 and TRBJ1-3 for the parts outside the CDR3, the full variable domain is ETGVTQSPTHLIKTRGQQVTLRCSSQSGHNTVSWYQQALGQGPQFIFQYYREEENGRGNFPPRFSGLQFPNYSSELNVNALELDDSALYLCASSSITGGSGNTIYFGEGSWLTVV.

CDR3 coding DNA: TGTGCCAGCAGCTCTCTTGGGGGACAGGGCTACGAGCAGTACTTC. It translates to CASSSLGGQGYEQYF. The J gene is TRBJ2-7, the V gene TRBV7-2, with 9 bases matching TRBD1. After removal of 4 bases from V and 3 bases from J, the junction contained 7 bases not matched to a gene. CDR3 length: 15 amino acids. Germline V CDR1 and CDR2: SGHTA, FQGNSA. Supplemented by reference TRBV7-2 and TRBJ2-7, the full variable domain reads GAGVSQSPSNKVTEKGKDVELRCDPISGHTALYWYRQSLGQGLEFLIYFQGNSAPDKSGLPSDRFSAERTGGSVSTLTIQRTQQEDSAVYLCASSSLGGQGYEQYFGPGTRLTVT.

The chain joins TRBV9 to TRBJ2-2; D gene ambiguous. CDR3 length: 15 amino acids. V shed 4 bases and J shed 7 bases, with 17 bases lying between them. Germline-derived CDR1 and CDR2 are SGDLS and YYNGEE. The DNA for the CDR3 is TGTGCCAGCAGCCCTACAAATCTAGTGGGCGGGGAGCTGTTTTTT. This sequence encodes CASSPTNLVGGELFF.

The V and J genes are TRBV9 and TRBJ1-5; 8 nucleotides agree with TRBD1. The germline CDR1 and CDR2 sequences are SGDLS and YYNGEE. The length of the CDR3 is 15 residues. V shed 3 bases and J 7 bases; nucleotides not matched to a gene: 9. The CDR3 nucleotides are TGTGCCAGCAGCGCGGACAGGGCCTCGGGGCAGCCCCAGCATTTT. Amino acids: CASSADRASGQPQHF.

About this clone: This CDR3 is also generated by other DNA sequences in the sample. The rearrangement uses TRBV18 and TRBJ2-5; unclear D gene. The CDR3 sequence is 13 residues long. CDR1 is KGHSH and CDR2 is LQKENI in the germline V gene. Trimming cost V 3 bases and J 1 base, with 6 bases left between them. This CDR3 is CASSPTVQETQYF. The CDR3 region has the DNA TGTGCCAGCTCACCCACAGTCCAAGAGACCCAGTACTTC.

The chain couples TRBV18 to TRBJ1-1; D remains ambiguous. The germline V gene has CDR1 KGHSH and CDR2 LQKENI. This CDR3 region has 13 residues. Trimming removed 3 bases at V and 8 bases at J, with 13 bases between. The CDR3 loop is CASSPDGVFEAFF. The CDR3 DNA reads TGTGCCAGCTCACCGGACGGGGTGTTCGAAGCTTTCTTT.

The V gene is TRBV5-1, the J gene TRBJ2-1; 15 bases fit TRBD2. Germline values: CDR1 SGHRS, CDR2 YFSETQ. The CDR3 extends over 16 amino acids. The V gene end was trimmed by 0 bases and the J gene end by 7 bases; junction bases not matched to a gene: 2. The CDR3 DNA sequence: TGCGCCAGCAGCTTGGATGGACTAGCGGGAGGGAATGAGCAGTTCTTC. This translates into CASSLDGLAGGNEQFF.

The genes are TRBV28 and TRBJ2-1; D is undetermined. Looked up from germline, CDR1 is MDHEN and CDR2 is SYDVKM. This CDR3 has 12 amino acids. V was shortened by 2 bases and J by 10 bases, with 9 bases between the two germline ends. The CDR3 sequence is CASSLVSREQFF. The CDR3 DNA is TGTGCCAGCAGTTTAGTTTCTAGGGAGCAGTTCTTC.

DNA of the CDR3: TGTGCCAGCAGCTTTCGGGAACAAGAGACCCAGTACTTC. Encoded protein: CASSFREQETQYF. The V and J genes are TRBV13 and TRBJ2-5; perhaps TRBD2 as D (5 bases). The CDR3 covers 13 residues. CDR1 is PRHDT, CDR2 FYEKMQ, per germline (reference sequence). Between the trimmed V and J ends, which lost 3 bases and 2 bases, there was a span of 7 bases.

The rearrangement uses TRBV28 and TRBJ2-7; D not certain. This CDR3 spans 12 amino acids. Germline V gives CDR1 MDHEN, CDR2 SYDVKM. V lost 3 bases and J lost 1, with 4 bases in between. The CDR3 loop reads CASSFGSYEQYF. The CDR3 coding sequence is TGTGCCAGCAGTTTCGGGTCCTACGAGCAGTACTTC.

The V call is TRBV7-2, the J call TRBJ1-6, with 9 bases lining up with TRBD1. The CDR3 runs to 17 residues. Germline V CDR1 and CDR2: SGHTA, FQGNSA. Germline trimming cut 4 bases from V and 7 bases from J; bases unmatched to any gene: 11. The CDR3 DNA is TGTGCCAGCAGCTCGAACAGGGGGCATCTCGGCAATTCACCCCTCCACTTT. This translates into CASSSNRGHLGNSPLHF.

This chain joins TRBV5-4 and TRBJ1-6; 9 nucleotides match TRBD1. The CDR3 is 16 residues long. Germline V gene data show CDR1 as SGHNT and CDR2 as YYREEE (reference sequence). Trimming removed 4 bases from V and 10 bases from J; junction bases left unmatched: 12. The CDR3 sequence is CASSPRGQGINSPLHF. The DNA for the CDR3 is TGTGCCAGCAGCCCCCGGGGACAGGGTATAAACTCACCCCTCCACTTT.

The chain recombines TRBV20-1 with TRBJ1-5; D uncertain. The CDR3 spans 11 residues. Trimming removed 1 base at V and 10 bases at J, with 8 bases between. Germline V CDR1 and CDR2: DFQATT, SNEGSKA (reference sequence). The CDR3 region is CSARGREPQHF. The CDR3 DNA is TGCAGTGCTAGAGGAAGAGAACCCCAGCATTTT.

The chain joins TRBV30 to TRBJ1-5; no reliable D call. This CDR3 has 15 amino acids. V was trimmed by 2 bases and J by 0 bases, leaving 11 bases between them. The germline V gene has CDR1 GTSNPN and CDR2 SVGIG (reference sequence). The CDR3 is CAWSSSGNSNQPQHF. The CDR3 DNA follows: TGTGCCTGGAGTAGCTCCGGTAATAGCAATCAGCCCCAGCATTTT.

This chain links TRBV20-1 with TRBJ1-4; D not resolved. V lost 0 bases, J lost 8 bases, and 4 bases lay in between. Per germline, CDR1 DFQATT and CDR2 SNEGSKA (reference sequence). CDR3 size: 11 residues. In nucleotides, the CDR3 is TGCAGTGCTAGAGATCGGGAAAAACTGTTTTTT. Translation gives CSARDREKLFF.